This passage covers 21 T cell receptor beta chains from one sample sequenced in a study of OX40 agonist ivuxolimab in advanced cancers. Data came from immunoSEQ multiplex PCR; TCRdb stores just in-frame clones and leaves some out. The data show 65,000 to 90,000 clones, with more than 70% seen just once and less than 0.9% held by the top ten. Sample: CD4+ or CD8+ T cells sorted from blood, taken in a trial of the OX40 agonist ivuxolimab. These receptors all come from an adult with an advanced solid tumor such as melanoma, head and neck, liver or kidney cancer.

This rearrangement joins TRBV28 to TRBJ2-1; D may be TRBD1 (6 bases). CDR3 length: 12 residues. The germline V and J ends were trimmed by 2 bases and 9 bases, with 8 bases remaining between them. CDR1 is MDHEN and CDR2 is SYDVKM in the germline V gene. CDR3 residues: CASSLQGREQFF. In nucleotides, the CDR3 is TGTGCCAGCAGTTTACAGGGGCGTGAGCAGTTCTTC.

The chain combines TRBV5-1 with TRBJ1-1; 7 nucleotides align to TRBD1. The CDR3 has 14 residues. Germline CDR1 SGHRS, CDR2 YFSETQ. Unmatched junction bases numbered 6, after V lost 4 bases and J lost 3 bases. The CDR3 here is CASSPRTGDTEAFF. The CDR3 DNA is TGCGCCAGCAGCCCCAGAACAGGGGACACTGAAGCTTTCTTT.

The rearrangement links TRBV5-1 to TRBJ1-2; 7 nucleotides line up with TRBD1. CDR1 and CDR2 from the germline V gene are SGHRS and YFSETQ. The V gene end was trimmed by 4 bases and the J gene end by 2 bases; junction bases not matched to a gene: 2. This CDR3 contains 13 residues. The CDR3 coding sequence is TGCGCCAGCAGCCAGACAGGGAACTATGGCTACACCTTC. Encoded protein: CASSQTGNYGYTF.

The chain uses TRBV28 and TRBJ2-7; 7 nucleotides match TRBD2. CDR1 MDHEN and CDR2 SYDVKM come from the germline V gene. The CDR3 covers 11 residues. V trimming: 9 bases; J trimming: 5 bases; junction bases outside the gene matches: 4. The DNA of the CDR3 is TGTGCCAGTCGGGGGAGGGACGAGCAGTACTTC. This sequence encodes CASRGRDEQYF.

This clone was seen just once. This rearrangement joins TRBV28 to TRBJ2-7; 9 nucleotides align to TRBD1. The CDR3 is made up of 15 amino acids. V dropped 5 bases and J dropped 0; count of bases not matched to a gene: 5. The germline V gene has CDR1 MDHEN and CDR2 SYDVKM. Here the CDR3 DNA reads TGTGCCAGCAGTCCCGGGACAGGGCTCTCCTACGAGCAGTACTTC. Translation gives CASSPGTGLSYEQYF.

This clone showed up just a few times. The J gene is TRBJ1-1, the V gene TRBV30; TRBD1 matches 10 bases. Per germline, CDR1 GTSNPN and CDR2 SVGIG (reference sequence). V lost 2 bases, J lost 7 bases, and 4 bases stayed unmatched. The CDR3 is 13 amino acids. This CDR3 reads CAWSSRTGGEAFF. The CDR3 DNA reads TGTGCCTGGAGTTCGCGGACAGGGGGTGAAGCTTTCTTT. Combining the CDR3 with reference TRBV30 and TRBJ1-1 gives the whole variable domain SQTIHQWPATLVQPVGSPLSLECTVEGTSNPNLYWYRQAAGRGLQLLFYSVGIGQISSEVPQNLSASRPQDRQFILSSKKLLLSDSGFYLCAWSSRTGGEAFFGQGTRLTVV.

This clone was recorded once. The rearrangement joins TRBV27 to TRBJ2-7; 7 nucleotides align to TRBD1. CDR3 length: 14 amino acids. The ends lost 4 bases at V and 2 bases at J; junction bases unmatched: 5. Germline lookup yields CDR1 MNHEY and CDR2 SMNVEV (reference sequence). DNA of the CDR3: TGTGCCAGCAGTTCCTACAGGGGACCCTACGAGCAGTACTTC. Protein sequence: CASSSYRGPYEQYF.

This sequence joins TRBV5-1 and TRBJ2-1; 11 bases agree with TRBD2. Germline CDR1 and CDR2: SGHRS and YFSETQ. The CDR3 spans 15 residues. With V trimmed by 4 bases and J by 8 bases, 8 bases remained unmatched. The CDR3 DNA reads TGCGCCAGCAGCGCCGACTTAGCGGGAGGGTATGAGCAGTTCTTC. Translated: CASSADLAGGYEQFF. Variable domain in full (rest from reference TRBV5-1 and TRBJ2-1): KAGVTQTPRYLIKTRGQQVTLSCSPISGHRSVSWYQQTPGQGLQFLFEYFSETQRNKGNFPGRFSGRQFSNSRSEMNVSTLELGDSALYLCASSADLAGGYEQFFGPGTRLTVL.

This clone was found a few times. In DNA form, the CDR3 reads TGTGCCATCAGGGAGGACGACAGGGGGCTCACTGAAGCTTTCTTT. This sequence encodes CAIREDDRGLTEAFF. J is TRBJ1-1 and V is TRBV10-3, with 10 bases that match TRBD1. Germline V gene sequence: CDR1 ENHRY, CDR2 SYGVKD. After removal of 6 bases from V and 4 bases from J, the junction contained 8 bases not matched to a gene. The CDR3 consists of 15 residues.

The chain uses TRBV5-1 and TRBJ2-3; 14 bases map to TRBD2. Unmatched junction bases numbered 4, after V lost 3 bases and J lost 4 bases. The CDR3 length is 16 residues. CDR1 SGHRS and CDR2 YFSETQ come from the germline V gene. The CDR3 nucleotides read TGCGCCAGCAGCTCAGGGACTAGCGGGGGATCAGATACGCAGTATTTT. Its translation: CASSSGTSGGSDTQYF.

The V call is TRBV5-4, the J call TRBJ1-1; 7 bases are a match to TRBD1. Germline assignment: CDR1 SGHNT and CDR2 YYREEE (reference sequence). The CDR3 has 15 amino acids. The junction had 15 bases not matched to a gene; V was cut back by 6 bases and J by 7 bases. The CDR3: CASNTQQGSGGEAFF. CDR3 bases: TGTGCCAGCAACACCCAACAGGGGTCCGGTGGTGAAGCTTTCTTT.

The genes are TRBV6-1 and TRBJ1-1; possibly TRBD1 for D (5 bases). Between the trimmed V and J ends, which lost 2 bases and 10 bases, there was a span of 20 bases. Germline assignment: CDR1 MNHNS and CDR2 SASEGT. The CDR3 length is 15 residues. The CDR3, as DNA: TGTGCCAGCAGTGAACAAGATCGGAGGGGCGCAGGAGCTTTCTTT. This codes for CASSEQDRRGAGAFF.

This chain uses TRBV7-6 with TRBJ1-3; TRBD1 is a possible D gene (6 bases). Trimming shortened V by 0 bases and J by 0 bases, and 24 bases separated the two germline ends. This CDR3 comprises 21 residues. Germline CDR1 SGHVS, CDR2 FNYEAQ. The CDR3 nucleotides are TGTGCCAGCAGCTTAGCCTCCACCCGGGACAAAAAATTGAGCTCTGGAAACACCATATATTTT. It is translated as CASSLASTRDKKLSSGNTIYF.

The rearrangement links TRBV2 to TRBJ1-1; D is undetermined. CDR1 and CDR2 (germline): SNHLY, FYNNEI. This CDR3 spans 16 amino acids. Trimming removed 0 bases from V and 0 bases from J, with 11 bases in between. The CDR3 DNA reads as TGTGCCAGCAGTGAAGCGCGGAGGTTAATGAACACTGAAGCTTTCTTT. It yields the protein CASSEARRLMNTEAFF.

The chain links TRBV6-5 to TRBJ2-7; possibly TRBD1 for D (5 bases). CDR3 length: 13 residues. The V end lost 2 bases, the J end lost 0 bases, and 5 bases lay between the germline ends. CDR1 MNHEY and CDR2 SVGAGI come from the germline V gene. The CDR3 nucleotides are TGTGCCAGCAGTTACAGGGGCTCCTACGAGCAGTACTTC. Its protein is CASSYRGSYEQYF.

The genes are TRBV6-1 and TRBJ2-3, with a tentative D call TRBD1 (6 bases). Trimming left V 6 bases short and J 0 bases short, with 13 bases between. The CDR3 sequence is 15 residues long. Germline V gene sequence: CDR1 MNHNS, CDR2 SASEGT. The CDR3 loop reads CASRGVGASTDTQYF. Written as DNA, the CDR3 is TGTGCCAGCAGGGGCGTGGGGGCTAGCACAGATACGCAGTATTTT.

This chain connects TRBV4-1 to TRBJ2-7; D perhaps matches TRBD1 (5 bases). The CDR3 spans 17 residues. Germline-derived CDR1 and CDR2 are MGHRA and YSYEKL. V lost 4 bases, J lost 6 bases, and 25 bases lay in between. The CDR3 DNA follows: TGCGCCAGCAGCCTTGCCGCGAGTCCAGGGTTTTTCGCCGAGCAGTACTTC. Translation gives CASSLAASPGFFAEQYF.

This chain links TRBV15 with TRBJ1-6, with TRBD1 as a possible D gene (5 bases). The V gene's germline CDR1 is LNHNV and CDR2 YYDKDF (reference sequence). This CDR3 spans 15 amino acids. V lost 3 bases and J 5 bases, leaving 11 bases between the germline ends. The DNA of the CDR3 is TGTGCCACCAGCAGGGGGGGTTACGATAATTCACCCCTCCACTTT. Its protein product is CATSRGGYDNSPLHF.

The chain couples TRBV5-1 to TRBJ1-3; D might be TRBD1 (6 bases). Germline V gene sequence: CDR1 SGHRS, CDR2 YFSETQ. V was trimmed by 0 bases and J by 7 bases, leaving 8 bases between them. The CDR3 runs to 13 residues. The CDR3 loop reads CASSLGTVNTIYF. The CDR3 coding sequence is TGCGCCAGCAGCTTGGGGACAGTGAACACCATATATTTT.

This clone appeared once. CDR3 amino acids: CASSLPTGVNSPLHF. The CDR3 bases are TGCGCCAGCAGCCTCCCGACAGGGGTTAATTCACCCCTCCACTTT. This sequence joins TRBV4-1 and TRBJ1-6; 8 bases align to TRBD1. V dropped 4 bases and J dropped 6; count of bases not matched to a gene: 5. Looked up from germline, CDR1 is MGHRA and CDR2 is YSYEKL. The CDR3 spans 15 residues.

This clone was found once. The chain is built from TRBV28 and TRBJ1-1, with D tentatively TRBD1 (6 bases). Germline V gene lookup returns CDR1 MDHEN and CDR2 SYDVKM. Trimming removed 7 bases from V and 1 base from J, with 13 bases in between. The CDR3 length is 14 residues. The CDR3 loop reads CASNQGSPNTEAFF. CDR3 nucleotides: TGTGCCAGCAACCAGGGGTCTCCGAACACTGAAGCTTTCTTT.